One and the same sample provided the 20 T cell receptor beta chains below, sequenced in a study of T cells in Graves' hyperthyroidism and ophthalmopathy. RNA transcripts yielded amplified TCR beta CDR3 regions. TCR CDR3 underwent first-round RT-PCR with the HTBI primer set. One entry per CDR3 protein results from TCRdb running MiXCR on the multiplex PCR reads. The sample consists of 350,000 to 400,000 distinct CDR3 sequences, 15% of them appearing once. The sample taken for sequencing was blood. All receptors derive from a woman aged 25 to 39 with Graves' hyperthyroidism.

CDR3 loop: CASSSDSRTSGYEQYF. In DNA, the CDR3 is TGTGCCAGCAGCTCAGACTCAAGGACTAGCGGCTACGAGCAGTACTTC. This chain uses TRBV7-9 with TRBJ2-7; 10 bases line up with TRBD2. V was clipped by 4 bases and J by 3 bases; unmatched bases: 9. Germline V gene lookup returns CDR1 SEHNR and CDR2 FQNEAQ (reference sequence). The CDR3 is made up of 16 amino acids.

This clonotype was seen many times. The chain employs TRBV3-1 and TRBJ1-2; D is ambiguous. The germline gives CDR1 LGHDT, CDR2 YNNKEL (reference sequence). Trimming stripped 5 bases from V and 5 bases from J, with 18 bases between. CDR3 length: 15 amino acids. The CDR3, as DNA: TGTGCCAGCAGCAGCCGGTCCAGCGGAGATTATGGCTACACCTTC. This gives the protein CASSSRSSGDYGYTF.

Comments on this clonotype: At one boundary the junction diverges from the germline segment, which might be a read error. V gene TRBV11-2 combines with J gene TRBJ1-2; TRBD1 is a possible D gene (6 bases). CDR1 is SGHAT, CDR2 FQNNGV, per germline. The CDR3 runs 17 residues. CDR3 region: CANSLAGQTRMGYGYTF. In DNA form, the CDR3 reads TGTGCCAACAGCTTAGCCGGACAGACCCGAATGGGCTATGGCTACACCTTC.

As for this clonotype: A junction end diverges from the germline sequence, so it may reflect a read error. The chain couples TRBV2 to TRBJ2-7; 13 positions match TRBD2. The length of the CDR3 is 16 residues. Germline CDR1 and CDR2: SNHLY and FYNNEI. CDR3 coding DNA: TGTGCCAGCAGCCCCGGACTAGCGGGAGTTAGCTACGAGCAGTGCTTC. Translated, it gives CASSPGLAGVSYEQCF.

This clonotype has ten or more counts. The V and J genes are TRBV20-1 and TRBJ2-5, with 14 bases aligning to TRBD2. The CDR3 has 20 amino acids. Losses at the gene ends were 2 bases for V and 1 base for J; bases not matched to a gene: 15. Germline V CDR1 and CDR2: DFQATT, SNEGSKA (reference sequence). CDR3 bases: TGCAGTGCTAGACTTATAGCGAGCGGGGGACTAGCGGGAGTCCAAGAGACCCAGTACTTC. Its translation: CSARLIASGGLAGVQETQYF.

Points on this clonotype: A clone one base away is much larger, so this may be a read error. This chain uses TRBV24-1 with TRBJ2-1; D is possibly TRBD2 (6 bases). V lost 6 bases, J lost 8 bases, and 19 bases lay in between. The germline CDR1 and CDR2 sequences are KGHDR and SFDVKD. This CDR3 contains 15 residues. The CDR3 reads CATSPSESFVDEQFF. CDR3 sequence (DNA): TGTGCCACCAGTCCTAGCGAGAGTTTCGTAGATGAGCAGTTCTTC.

The chain joins TRBV5-1 to TRBJ1-1; D gene unclear. This CDR3 is built from 16 residues. The V and J ends lost 3 bases and 4 bases respectively, with 19 bases between them. CDR1 and CDR2 (germline): SGHRS, YFSETQ. The chain's CDR3 is CASSSSARIIFTEAFF. Written as DNA, the CDR3 is TGCGCCAGCAGCTCGTCGGCAAGGATTATTTTCACTGAAGCTTTCTTT.

This clonotype was observed at least ten times. CDR3 sequence: CATSDGQGGLQGNEQFF. The CDR3 DNA follows: TGTGCCACCAGTGACGGACAGGGGGGACTACAGGGCAATGAGCAGTTCTTC. The chain couples TRBV24-1 to TRBJ2-1, with 10 bases lining up with TRBD1. CDR3 size: 17 residues. The trim removed 4 bases at V and 6 bases at J, leaving 11 bases unmatched. Germline V gives CDR1 KGHDR, CDR2 SFDVKD.

V gene TRBV24-1 combines with J gene TRBJ2-2, with D possibly matching TRBD2 (6 bases). The CDR3 sequence is 15 residues long. The germline V and J ends were trimmed by 7 bases and 2 bases, with 13 bases remaining between them. The germline gives CDR1 KGHDR, CDR2 SFDVKD. The DNA for the CDR3 is TGTGCCACCAGGGGTGAGGCGGGAAACACCGGGGAGCTGTTTTTT. Protein product: CATRGEAGNTGELFF.

The rearrangement joins TRBV20-1 to TRBJ1-1; D call uncertain. Trimming left V 2 bases short and J 0 bases short, with 13 bases between. This CDR3 has 15 residues. Germline-derived CDR1 and CDR2 are DFQATT and SNEGSKA (reference sequence). In DNA, the CDR3 is TGCAGTGCTAGAAGGACGGGAAGCATGAACACTGAAGCTTTCTTT. Translation gives CSARRTGSMNTEAFF.

This clonotype was picked up many times. The V and J genes are TRBV3-1 and TRBJ1-5; 8 bases are a match to TRBD1. The germline V gene has CDR1 LGHDT and CDR2 YNNKEL (reference sequence). The trim removed 5 bases at V and 2 bases at J, leaving 2 bases unmatched. This CDR3 contains 14 residues. CDR3 sequence reads: CASSTTGGNQPQHF. For the CDR3, the DNA is TGTGCCAGCAGCACGACAGGGGGCAATCAGCCCCAGCATTTT.

This clonotype was picked up many times. The chain has TRBV5-6 and TRBJ2-7, with 8 bases that match TRBD2. Germline trimming cut 1 base from V and 1 base from J; bases unmatched to any gene: 7. The CDR3 consists of 16 residues. Germline-derived CDR1 and CDR2 are SGHDT and YYEEEE. Here the CDR3 reads CASSLRASGRSYEQYF. CDR3 DNA sequence: TGTGCCAGCAGCTTGAGGGCTAGCGGGCGATCCTACGAGCAGTACTTC.

This clonotype was seen many times. V gene TRBV28 combines with J gene TRBJ2-3; D is uncertain. CDR3 length: 17 residues. Germline CDR1 and CDR2: MDHEN and SYDVKM. V shed 2 bases and J shed 2 bases, with 17 bases lying between them. The CDR3: CASSLGVKVLYTDTQYF. The CDR3 nucleotides read TGTGCCAGCAGTTTAGGGGTGAAGGTACTATACACAGATACGCAGTATTTT. The variable domain in full, completed from reference TRBV28 and TRBJ2-3, reads DVKVTQSSRYLVKRTGEKVFLECVQDMDHENMFWYRQDPGLGLRLIYFSYDVKMKEKGDIPEGYSVSREKKERFSLILESASTNQTSMYLCASSLGVKVLYTDTQYFGPGTRLTVL.

In this sample, this clonotype turned up once. This may be a read error: a much more frequent sequence differs by one nucleotide. The chain couples TRBV24-1 to TRBJ2-1; D gene uncertain. The CDR3 is 13 residues long. Trimming took off 8 bases at V and 6 bases at J, with 13 bases between the two ends. CDR1 and CDR2 from the germline V gene are KGHDR and SFDVKD. The CDR3 sequence: CATTISPLNEQFF. For the CDR3, the DNA is TGTGCCACCACTATTAGCCCCCTCAATGAGCAGTTCTTC.

This clonotype was counted at least ten times. V is TRBV6-6 and J is TRBJ2-7; 7 bases are a match to TRBD2. In germline, CDR1 is MNHNY, CDR2 SVGAGI (reference sequence). The CDR3 is 16 residues long. Trimming took 0 bases from V and 0 from J; bases not matched to a gene: 5. CDR3: CASSYSQGGSSYEQYF. The DNA of the CDR3 is TGTGCCAGCAGTTACTCCCAGGGCGGGAGCTCCTACGAGCAGTACTTC.

This clonotype was seen only once. The chain is built from TRBV11-2 and TRBJ2-7; D is possibly TRBD2 (6 bases). The CDR3 contains 15 residues. The germline gives CDR1 SGHAT, CDR2 FQNNGV. V lost 0 bases and J 0 bases, leaving 9 bases between the germline ends. The CDR3 nucleotides are TGTGCCAGCAGCTTAGAACGGGAGATCTCCTACGAGCAGTACTTC. Amino acids: CASSLEREISYEQYF.

This clonotype has more than one count but fewer than ten. The CDR3 nucleotides are TGTGCCAGCAGTCGACAAGCAACTAATGAAAAACTGTTTTTT. This encodes CASSRQATNEKLFF. This chain links TRBV27 with TRBJ1-4; D is unresolved. CDR1 is MNHEY, CDR2 SMNVEV, per germline (reference sequence). The V end lost 5 bases, the J end lost 0 bases, and 7 bases lay between the germline ends. The CDR3 is made up of 14 amino acids.

This clonotype was recorded at least ten times. The chain uses TRBV2 and TRBJ2-2; no firm D call. From germline, CDR1 is SNHLY and CDR2 FYNNEI. This CDR3 spans 14 amino acids. The V end lost 7 bases, the J end lost 5 bases, and 14 bases lay between the germline ends. The CDR3 here is CASNAVLRTGELFF. The DNA for the CDR3 is TGTGCCAGCAACGCGGTACTTAGGACCGGGGAGCTGTTTTTT.

This clonotype was detected a few times. The chain links TRBV29-1 to TRBJ2-5; possible D gene TRBD1, 7 bases. Germline CDR1 SQVTM, CDR2 ANQGSEA. The CDR3 has 15 residues. Trimming left V 4 bases short and J 5 bases short, with 20 bases between. In DNA, the CDR3 is TGCAGCGTTGTAAGGGCGGGACAGCCCGGGGAGACCCAGTACTTC. Amino acid sequence: CSVVRAGQPGETQYF.

This clonotype was counted only a few times. The V and J genes are TRBV11-2 and TRBJ2-5; the match to TRBD1 covers 8 bases. V was pared by 1 base and J by 9 bases, with 7 bases of the junction left unmatched. The germline CDR1 and CDR2 sequences are SGHAT and FQNNGV. This CDR3 has 14 residues. CDR3 in amino acids: CASSLVSSTGAQYF. CDR3 coding DNA: TGTGCCAGCAGCTTAGTTTCCTCGACAGGGGCCCAGTACTTC.